A selection of T cell receptor beta chains follows, all from one sample in a study of blood T cells in healthy people across ages. TCRdb re-called the 5' RACE reads through MiXCR, storing one row per CDR3 protein. Here the sample spans approximately 350,000 distinct CDR3 sequences, more than 45% being singletons. The specimen was blood. The source is a man aged 60 to 69 in good health. Each CDR3 is given with its conserved first and last residue. A D gene is named only where the DNA matches it firmly. Expanded clones get a size class; other rows say once, few or many, or leave the size out.

V gene,D gene,J gene,clone size,CDR3 protein,CDR3 DNA
TRBV6-5,TRBD1,TRBJ2-1,-,CASSYGQGAYEQFF,TGTGCCAGCAGTTACGGGCAGGGGGCTTATGAGCAGTTCTTC
TRBV4-2,TRBD1,TRBJ1-2,-,CASSQDGDRVNGYTF,TGTGCCAGCAGCCAAGATGGGGACAGGGTGAATGGCTACACCTTC
TRBV6-2/TRBV6-3,-,TRBJ2-7,-,CASSYETRYEQYF,TGTGCCAGCAGTTACGAGACTAGATATGAGCAGTACTTC
TRBV6-1,-,TRBJ2-3,-,CASSRERPTDTQYF,TGTGCCAGCAGTCGGGAGCGGCCCACAGATACGCAGTATTTT
TRBV7-2,TRBD1,TRBJ1-2,-,CASSLTGGHGYTF,TGTGCCAGCAGCCTAACAGGGGGCCATGGCTACACCTTC
TRBV5-1,TRBD2,TRBJ2-3,-,CASSLTSGTTDTQYF,TGTGCCAGCAGCTTAACTAGCGGGACCACGGATACGCAGTATTTT
TRBV20-1,TRBD2,TRBJ2-3,-,CSAFRAGVAADTQYF,TGCAGTGCGTTCAGGGCGGGAGTGGCCGCAGATACGCAGTATTTT
TRBV9,-,TRBJ2-5,-,CASSEVRGAEEETQYF,TGTGCCAGCAGCGAGGTCCGGGGAGCGGAAGAAGAGACCCAGTACTTC
TRBV20-1,TRBD1,TRBJ1-2,-,CSAGRQGANYGYTF,TGCAGTGCTGGCAGACAGGGGGCTAACTATGGCTACACCTTC
TRBV7-2,TRBD2,TRBJ2-1,few,CASSPRVAGFSYNEQFF,TGTGCCAGCAGCCCTCGGGTAGCGGGGTTCTCCTACAATGAGCAGTTCTTC
TRBV18,-,TRBJ2-3,-,CASSPDHTDTQYF,TGTGCCAGCTCACCAGACCACACAGATACGCAGTATTTT
TRBV7-3,-,TRBJ2-5,few,CASSLGSTGQETQYF,TGTGCCAGCAGCCTCGGGAGTACGGGACAAGAGACCCAGTACTTC
TRBV7-9,TRBD1,TRBJ2-6,few,CASSYDRAGANVLTF,TGTGCCAGCAGCTATGACAGGGCTGGGGCCAACGTCCTGACTTTC
TRBV7-2,-,TRBJ2-7,-,CASSTSRAQGQHEQYF,TGTGCCAGCAGCACAAGTAGAGCACAGGGCCAACACGAGCAGTACTTC
TRBV5-1,TRBD2,TRBJ2-7,-,CASKTSGVSNEQYF,TGCGCCAGCAAGACTAGCGGGGTTTCCAATGAGCAGTACTTC
TRBV28,-,TRBJ2-7,-,CASTLGIGVYEQYF,TGTGCCAGCACCCTGGGGATTGGGGTCTACGAGCAGTACTTC
TRBV4-1,-,TRBJ1-5,-,CASSQAQGTPQPQHF,TGCGCCAGCAGCCAAGCACAAGGGACCCCTCAGCCCCAGCATTTT
TRBV6-1,TRBD2,TRBJ2-7,few,CASSLSGSARNEQYF,TGTGCCAGCAGTCTTAGCGGGTCGGCGAGGAACGAGCAGTACTTC
TRBV4-2,-,TRBJ2-1,-,CASSQEGPGGEQFF,TGTGCCAGCAGCCAAGAGGGACCCGGCGGTGAGCAGTTCTTC
TRBV5-1,TRBD2,TRBJ2-3,-,CASSPGLAGGTDTQYF,TGCGCCAGCAGCCCGGGACTAGCGGGGGGCACAGATACGCAGTATTTT
TRBV7-3,TRBD2,TRBJ2-3,-,CASSTGLAGLTDTQYF,TGTGCCAGCAGCACAGGACTAGCGGGACTCACAGATACGCAGTATTTT
TRBV6-5,TRBD2,TRBJ2-3,-,CASRPGTGGSTDTQYF,TGTGCCAGCAGGCCCGGGACGGGGGGGAGCACAGATACGCAGTATTTT
TRBV20-1,-,TRBJ2-5,-,CSARDRVGVGQYF,TGCAGTGCTAGAGATCGGGTGGGTGTTGGGCAGTACTTC
TRBV12-3/TRBV12-4,-,TRBJ1-1,-,CASSLIRGLNTEAFF,TGTGCCAGCAGTTTGATTAGGGGCCTGAACACTGAAGCTTTCTTT
TRBV6-6,-,TRBJ2-7,-,CASSYSTAGGVGEQYF,TGTGCCAGCAGTTACTCGACGGCAGGGGGGGTAGGTGAGCAGTACTTC
TRBV29-1,-,TRBJ1-3,-,CSVGDPGNTIYF,TGCAGCGTTGGGGATCCTGGAAACACCATATATTTT
TRBV6-2/TRBV6-3,-,TRBJ2-7,many,CASSQGGILYEQYF,TGTGCCAGCAGCCAAGGAGGGATACTCTACGAGCAGTACTTC
TRBV20-1,TRBD2,TRBJ2-1,-,CSARSPAGGGWEQFF,TGCAGTGCTAGATCCCCAGCGGGAGGAGGTTGGGAGCAGTTCTTC
TRBV5-1,-,TRBJ1-2,few,CASSFSGEGGYTF,TGCGCCAGCAGCTTTTCCGGGGAAGGCGGCTACACCTTC
TRBV4-1,TRBD2,TRBJ2-1,-,CACSPGGLAGGLEQFF,TGCGCCTGCAGCCCAGGGGGACTAGCGGGGGGGCTTGAGCAGTTCTTC
TRBV5-1,TRBD2,TRBJ2-3,-,CASSLAGGRRTDTQYF,TGCGCCAGCAGCTTGGCAGGCGGGAGGAGGACAGATACGCAGTATTTT
TRBV12-3/TRBV12-4,-,TRBJ2-4,-,CASSPEGALNIQYF,TGTGCCAGCAGTCCCGAAGGGGCACTAAACATTCAGTACTTC
TRBV9,-,TRBJ2-5,few,CASSVVDWGETQYF,TGTGCCAGCAGCGTAGTGGACTGGGGTGAGACCCAGTACTTC
TRBV19,-,TRBJ2-7,-,CASSKTWTDLSEQYF,TGTGCCAGTAGTAAAACATGGACAGATCTATCCGAGCAGTACTTC
TRBV20-1,-,TRBJ2-6,few,CSAPQTPPGANVLTF,TGCAGTGCTCCGCAGACCCCTCCTGGGGCCAACGTCCTGACTTTC
TRBV27,-,TRBJ2-7,few,CASRPRIYEQYF,TGTGCCAGCAGGCCTAGGATTTACGAGCAGTACTTC
TRBV4-2,-,TRBJ1-6,-,CASSQDTRSPLHF,TGTGCCAGCAGCCAAGATACGCGATCACCCCTCCACTTT
TRBV9,-,TRBJ2-7,-,CASSVSAGIGIEQYF,TGTGCCAGCAGCGTATCCGCGGGTATTGGTATCGAGCAGTACTTC
TRBV6-2/TRBV6-3,TRBD2,TRBJ2-7,-,CASRPGLARLNYEQYF,TGTGCCAGCAGACCGGGACTAGCGCGCCTCAACTACGAGCAGTACTTC
TRBV3-1,TRBD1,TRBJ2-7,-,CASSQDRRTGNEQYF,TGTGCCAGCAGCCAAGATCGGCGGACAGGGAACGAGCAGTACTTC
TRBV27,-,TRBJ2-7,-,CASGTEADVSSYEQYF,TGTGCCAGCGGCACCGAAGCGGACGTGAGCTCCTACGAGCAGTACTTC
TRBV20-1,-,TRBJ2-3,few,CSASPGDTQYF,TGCAGTGCTAGCCCCGGGGATACGCAGTATTTT
TRBV6-5,TRBD2,TRBJ2-1,-,CASSLRTSGGEQFF,TGTGCCAGCAGTCTCCGGACTAGCGGGGGAGAGCAGTTCTTC
TRBV20-1,-,TRBJ2-1,-,CSAREWGPCEQFF,TGCAGTGCTAGAGAGTGGGGGCCCTGTGAGCAGTTCTTC
TRBV12-3/TRBV12-4,TRBD2,TRBJ2-3,-,CASRSGVIVDAQYF,TGTGCCAGCAGGAGCGGGGTCATAGTAGATGCGCAGTATTTT
TRBV6-2/TRBV6-3,TRBD2,TRBJ2-5,-,CASSYRGLAGTFYNEQYF,TGTGCCAGCAGTTACAGGGGACTAGCGGGGACATTCTACAATGAGCAGTACTTC
TRBV28,TRBD2,TRBJ2-3,-,CASNPTLAGEVDTQYF,TGTGCCAGCAATCCGACCCTAGCGGGAGAAGTAGATACGCAGTATTTT
TRBV6-6,-,TRBJ2-3,-,CASSHEVGANTDTQYF,TGTGCCAGCAGCCACGAGGTGGGCGCGAATACAGATACGCAGTATTTT
TRBV27,TRBD1,TRBJ1-2,once,CASRYTTGVANYGYTF,TGTGCCAGCAGGTATACTACAGGGGTGGCTAACTATGGCTACACCTTC
TRBV11-3,-,TRBJ2-1,-,CASSPSWGSYNEQFF,TGTGCCAGCAGCCCATCCTGGGGGTCCTACAATGAGCAGTTCTTC
TRBV25-1,-,TRBJ2-3,once,CASSEWNRYTDTQYF,TGTGCCAGCAGTGAATGGAACAGGTACACAGATACGCAGTATTTT
TRBV18,TRBD1,TRBJ2-7,-,CASSPDRASSYEQYF,TGTGCCAGCTCACCGGACAGGGCTAGCTCCTACGAGCAGTACTTC
TRBV5-1,-,TRBJ2-1,-,CASSLAFRSSYKEQFF,TGCGCCAGCAGCTTAGCATTCCGGAGCTCCTACAAGGAGCAGTTCTTC
TRBV12-3/TRBV12-4,-,TRBJ2-6,few,CASSLWQASGANVLTF,TGTGCCAGCAGTTTATGGCAAGCCTCTGGGGCCAACGTCCTGACTTTC
TRBV9,TRBD2,TRBJ2-1,many,CASSVDPLAGVRNEQFF,TGTGCCAGCAGCGTAGACCCCCTAGCGGGAGTGAGGAATGAGCAGTTCTTC
TRBV5-1,TRBD2,TRBJ2-3,few,CASSLGGLAGVTDTQYF,TGCGCCAGCAGCTTGGGTGGACTAGCGGGAGTTACAGATACGCAGTATTTT
TRBV2,TRBD1,TRBJ2-7,-,CASNRDRVVDEQYF,TGTGCCAGCAATAGGGACAGGGTAGTCGACGAGCAGTACTTC
TRBV10-3,TRBD2,TRBJ2-1,-,CAGSGGTSGELYNEQFF,TGTGCCGGATCGGGGGGGACTAGCGGGGAACTTTACAATGAGCAGTTCTTC
TRBV20-1,TRBD2,TRBJ2-1,-,CSARSGLAGGLTRYEQFF,TGCAGTGCTAGATCGGGACTAGCGGGAGGGCTGACGAGGTATGAGCAGTTCTTC
TRBV5-6,-,TRBJ1-5,-,CASRRRAWGSNQPQHF,TGTGCCAGCAGACGAAGGGCATGGGGAAGCAATCAGCCCCAGCATTTT